Below are 28 T cell receptor beta chains sequenced from a single sample in a study of cytomegalovirus exposure and HLA in healthy donors. In the PCR, 60 Vbeta and 13 Jbeta primers were used. The protocol was immunoSEQ multiplex PCR, while the TCRdb copy is restricted to in-frame clones and leaves out a portion. The repertoire holds approximately 120,000 clones, with 76% as singletons. Input material: PBMCs. Source of these receptors: a man aged 45-65 years in good health and CMV-seronegative.

This clone came up a few times. The chain is built from TRBV5-4 and TRBJ2-7; 8 bases align to TRBD1. Germline-derived CDR1 and CDR2 are SGHNT and YYREEE (reference sequence). The trim removed 4 bases at V and 7 bases at J, leaving 7 bases unmatched. This CDR3 is built from 13 residues. Here the CDR3 reads CASSTGQAEEQYF. Here the CDR3 DNA reads TGTGCCAGCAGCACGGGACAGGCTGAGGAGCAGTACTTC.

V is TRBV5-1 and J is TRBJ2-7; 9 positions agree with TRBD1. Germline lookup yields CDR1 SGHRS and CDR2 YFSETQ. J gave up 5 bases and V 3 bases, and 9 bases lay outside the gene matches. The CDR3 is made up of 15 amino acids. The CDR3 DNA reads as TGCGCCAGCAGCTCGGAGGACAGGGGAATCAACGAGCAGTACTTC. Translating gives CASSSEDRGINEQYF.

CDR3 region: CASSLNAAGGPYEQYF. DNA for the CDR3: TGTGCCAGCAGCTTAAATGCGGCAGGGGGCCCCTACGAGCAGTACTTC. V is TRBV7-3 and J is TRBJ2-7; 8 bases align to TRBD1. This CDR3 has 16 amino acids. The germline CDR1 and CDR2 sequences are SGHTA and FQGTGA. V gave up 1 base and J gave up 2 bases; unmatched junction bases: 7. The whole variable domain, remainder taken from reference TRBV7-3 and TRBJ2-7, is GAGVSQTPSNKVTEKGKYVELRCDPISGHTALYWYRQSLGQGPEFLIYFQGTGAADDSGLPNDRFFAVRPEGSVSTLKIQRTERGDSAVYLCASSLNAAGGPYEQYFGPGTRLTVT.

This clone has only a few counts. CDR3 in amino acids: CASSNIYGYTF. The CDR3, as DNA: TGTGCCAGCAGCAACATATACGGCTACACCTTC. The chain joins TRBV2 to TRBJ1-2; the D is unclear. This CDR3 has 11 amino acids. V was clipped by 6 bases and J by 8 bases, with 10 bases between them. Germline CDR1 SNHLY, CDR2 FYNNEI.

This clone showed up just once. The chain's CDR3 is CASSKGSSEQETQYF. The CDR3 bases are TGTGCCAGCAGCAAAGGGAGCAGCGAACAAGAGACCCAGTACTTC. The rearrangement links TRBV21-1 to TRBJ2-5; TRBD2, the table's D call, lacks a check against the DNA. TRBV21-1 is designated a pseudogene. CDR3 length equals 15 residues.

CDR3 protein: CASSSHRGNQPQHF. Written as DNA, the CDR3 is TGTGCCAGCAGCTCTCACAGGGGGAATCAGCCCCAGCATTTT. The chain has TRBV9 and TRBJ1-5; 8 bases agree with TRBD1. The CDR3 runs 14 residues. The germline V gene encodes CDR1 SGDLS and CDR2 YYNGEE. V dropped 4 bases and J dropped 4; count of bases not matched to a gene: 4.

This clone appeared a single time. The chain links TRBV5-1 to TRBJ2-7; D ambiguous. The germline CDR1 and CDR2 sequences are SGHRS and YFSETQ. This CDR3 spans 14 amino acids. Trimming removed 4 bases from V and 2 bases from J, with 13 bases in between. CDR3 residues: CASSGGNYAYEQYF. CDR3 bases: TGCGCCAGCAGCGGTGGTAACTACGCCTACGAGCAGTACTTC.

Regarding this clone: Its ends do not fully match the called genes, so a read error is possible. This rearrangement joins TRBV5-1 to TRBJ2-1; tentative D call: TRBD2 (6 bases). The length of the CDR3 is 15 residues. Germline CDR1 reads SGHRS; CDR2 reads YFSETQ. The CDR3 reads CASSLTGGLGNGQFF. The CDR3 region has the DNA TGCGCCAGCAGCTTGACAGGAGGGTTGGGCAATGGGCAGTTCTTC.

The chain carries TRBV11-2 and TRBJ2-5, with 8 bases fitting TRBD2. This CDR3 region has 15 residues. V trimming: 3 bases; J trimming: 4 bases; junction bases outside the gene matches: 7. CDR1 SGHAT and CDR2 FQNNGV come from the germline V gene. Here the CDR3 reads CASSLSPGGRETQYF. As DNA, the CDR3 is TGTGCCAGCAGCTTGTCCCCGGGGGGGAGAGAGACCCAGTACTTC. Full variable domain (outside the CDR3, taken from reference TRBV11-2 and TRBJ2-5): EAGVAQSPRYKIIEKRQSVAFWCNPISGHATLYWYQQILGQGPKLLIQFQNNGVVDDSQLPKDRFSAERLKGVDSTLKIQPAKLEDSAVYLCASSLSPGGRETQYFGPGTRLLVL.

V is TRBV5-4 and J is TRBJ2-1, with D possibly TRBD2 on 5 matching bases. The length of the CDR3 is 14 residues. Germline V lookup: CDR1 SGHNT, CDR2 YYREEE (reference sequence). The ends were cut back, 4 bases at V and 0 bases at J, with 8 bases in the middle. The CDR3 sequence: CASSGESSYNEQFF. The CDR3 DNA reads TGTGCCAGCAGCGGGGAGAGCTCCTACAATGAGCAGTTCTTC. Combining the CDR3 with reference TRBV5-4 and TRBJ2-1 gives the whole variable domain ETGVTQSPTHLIKTRGQQVTLRCSSQSGHNTVSWYQQALGQGPQFIFQYYREEENGRGNFPPRFSGLQFPNYSSELNVNALELDDSALYLCASSGESSYNEQFFGPGTRLTVL.

V usage is TRBV10-3 and J usage is TRBJ2-7; D not certain. The V end lost 10 bases, the J end lost 6 bases, and 13 bases lay between the germline ends. Germline V gene data show CDR1 as ENHRY and CDR2 as SYGVKD. The CDR3 runs to 11 residues. The CDR3 spells CASYDKAEQYF. CDR3 in DNA: TGTGCCAGCTACGACAAAGCCGAGCAGTACTTC.

This clone has only one observation. This chain connects TRBV7-9 to TRBJ2-7; D gene uncertain. V dropped 4 bases and J dropped 9 bases, with 13 bases sitting between them. Germline lookup yields CDR1 SEHNR and CDR2 FQNEAQ (reference sequence). The CDR3 loop spans 12 amino acids. The CDR3 sequence is CASSSTPTGQYF. Written as DNA, the CDR3 is TGTGCCAGCAGCTCGACTCCAACGGGGCAGTACTTC.

This chain joins TRBV19 and TRBJ2-1, with 7 nucleotides matching TRBD1. Per the germline V gene, CDR1 is LNHDA and CDR2 is SQIVND (reference sequence). There are 16 residues in the CDR3. V shed 3 bases, J shed 8 bases, and the junction held 13 bases outside the gene matches. DNA of the CDR3: TGTGCCAGTAGTATGTGGAGTACAGGGGAATGGGATGAGCAGTTCTTC. Translating gives CASSMWSTGEWDEQFF.

This chain links TRBV4-1 with TRBJ1-5; 9 bases line up with TRBD1. V lost 1 base, J lost 9 bases, and 7 bases stayed unmatched. CDR1 is MGHRA and CDR2 is YSYEKL in the germline V gene. This CDR3 spans 15 amino acids. CDR3: CASSQARDRDGPQHF. The DNA for the CDR3 is TGCGCCAGCAGCCAAGCGCGGGACAGGGACGGGCCCCAGCATTTT.

In its sample, this clone was seen a few times. This chain connects TRBV28 to TRBJ2-2; TRBD2 is a possible D gene (7 bases). CDR1 and CDR2 (germline): MDHEN, SYDVKM. The CDR3 totals 16 residues. Trimming removed 6 bases from V and 2 bases from J, with 16 bases in between. The CDR3 is CASREGGLSNTGELFF. The CDR3 DNA reads as TGTGCCAGCAGGGAGGGGGGGCTATCAAACACCGGGGAGCTGTTTTTT.

J is TRBJ1-1 and V is TRBV5-1; 7 nucleotides align to TRBD1. The CDR3 contains 16 residues. Germline CDR1 is SGHRS and CDR2 is YFSETQ. Unmatched junction bases numbered 9, after V lost 0 bases and J lost 4 bases. The CDR3 sequence: CASSLGATYRGTEAFF. In DNA, the CDR3 is TGCGCCAGCAGCTTGGGAGCTACGTACAGGGGCACTGAAGCTTTCTTT.

The V call is TRBV5-1, the J call TRBJ2-3; 10 nucleotides match TRBD1. The length of the CDR3 is 15 residues. Trimming took 3 bases from V and 2 from J; bases not matched to a gene: 3. Germline CDR1 is SGHRS and CDR2 is YFSETQ. The CDR3 nucleotides read TGCGCCAGCAGCTCAGGACAGGGGGTCACAGATACGCAGTATTTT. It encodes CASSSGQGVTDTQYF.

The rearrangement links TRBV29-1 to TRBJ2-5, with 7 bases matching TRBD2. This CDR3 has 17 amino acids. The V segment lost 1 base and the J segment 5 bases; nucleotides outside the gene matches: 16. Per germline, CDR1 SQVTM and CDR2 ANQGSEA. CDR3 DNA: TGCAGCGTTGAAGTCCAGTTCAGTGGACTAGGTATTGAGACCCAGTACTTC. Amino acid sequence: CSVEVQFSGLGIETQYF. Filled out from reference TRBV29-1 and TRBJ2-5, the complete variable domain reads SAVISQKPSRDICQRGTSLTIQCQVDSQVTMMFWYRQQPGQSLTLIATANQGSEATYESGFVIDKFPISRPNLTFSTLTVSNMSPEDSSIYLCSVEVQFSGLGIETQYFGPGTRLLVL.

This clone has only a few counts. The rearrangement links TRBV7-2 to TRBJ2-3; 8 bases align to TRBD2. The germline V gene has CDR1 SGHTA and CDR2 FQGNSA. V gave up 5 bases and J gave up 7 bases; unmatched junction bases: 17. The length of the CDR3 is 17 residues. CDR3 residues: CASSRRGGQTTANTQYF. As DNA, the CDR3 is TGTGCCAGCAGCCGCCGCGGGGGGCAAACCACGGCGAATACGCAGTATTTT.

CDR3 loop: CASSYEAGSNTGELFF. As DNA, the CDR3 is TGTGCCAGCAGTTACGAAGCGGGGTCGAACACCGGGGAGCTGTTTTTT. The genes are TRBV6-6 and TRBJ2-2; the match to TRBD2 covers 7 bases. The CDR3 runs 16 residues. The junction had 3 bases not matched to a gene; V was cut back by 2 bases and J by 0 bases. Germline V gives CDR1 MNHNY, CDR2 SVGAGI (reference sequence).

The chain carries TRBV6-1 and TRBJ2-1; a possible D gene is TRBD2 (5 bases). V was clipped by 10 bases and J by 7 bases, with 8 bases between them. CDR3 length equals 10 residues. Germline CDR1 and CDR2: MNHNS and SASEGT. The CDR3 DNA follows: TGTGCCACTCGCGGGAATGAGCAGTTCTTC. It translates to CATRGNEQFF.

V and J are TRBV5-1 and TRBJ1-1; the match to TRBD1 covers 9 bases. Germline V gene sequence: CDR1 SGHRS, CDR2 YFSETQ. This CDR3 region has 19 residues. J gave up 1 base and V 0 bases, and 13 bases lay outside the gene matches. In DNA, the CDR3 is TGCGCCAGCAGCTTGGCCAGGGGAACAGGGGGCCTTGGGAACACTGAAGCTTTCTTT. This sequence encodes CASSLARGTGGLGNTEAFF.

The chain links TRBV7-9 to TRBJ2-3; 9 nucleotides match TRBD2. CDR1 SEHNR and CDR2 FQNEAQ come from the germline V gene (reference sequence). With 1 base clipped from V and 3 bases from J, the junction kept 2 bases outside the gene matches. The CDR3 extends over 15 amino acids. CDR3 sequence: CASSLGGLATDTQYF. The DNA of the CDR3 is TGTGCCAGCAGCTTAGGTGGACTAGCGACAGATACGCAGTATTTT.

J is TRBJ1-1 and V is TRBV2, with D possibly TRBD1 on 5 matching bases. Germline V gives CDR1 SNHLY, CDR2 FYNNEI. The CDR3 spans 15 residues. The V gene lost 1 base and the J gene lost 4 bases, with 13 bases spanning the gap. The CDR3 region is CASSEGDDSFTEAFF. The CDR3 DNA reads as TGTGCCAGCAGTGAAGGGGATGACAGTTTCACTGAAGCTTTCTTT.

The gene calls are TRBV4-1 and TRBJ2-6, with D uncertain. The CDR3 consists of 16 residues. The germline CDR1 and CDR2 sequences are MGHRA and YSYEKL. V was cut by 1 base and J by 4 bases, with 11 bases left in between. The CDR3 spells CASSQVGFAGANVLTF. CDR3 nucleotide sequence: TGCGCCAGCAGCCAAGTCGGTTTCGCGGGGGCCAACGTCCTGACTTTC.

The chain uses TRBV6-4 and TRBJ1-6; D is perhaps TRBD1 (5 bases). The CDR3 has 16 amino acids. Per germline, CDR1 MRHNA and CDR2 SNTAGT. Trimming took 0 bases from V and 10 from J, leaving 16 bases between them. The CDR3 here is CASSDSSRDSVSPLHF. As DNA, the CDR3 is TGTGCCAGCAGTGACTCGTCTAGGGACTCCGTGTCACCCCTCCACTTT.

V is TRBV19 and J is TRBJ2-3; 12 bases are a match to TRBD2. V lost 5 bases to trimming and J lost 5 bases; unmatched junction nucleotides: 8. The CDR3 runs to 16 residues. Germline V lookup: CDR1 LNHDA, CDR2 SQIVND (reference sequence). CDR3 sequence: CASSPPTSGRRDTQYF. As DNA, the CDR3 is TGTGCCAGTAGTCCCCCAACTAGCGGGAGGAGAGATACGCAGTATTTT.

The rearrangement uses TRBV18 and TRBJ1-2; the D gene is possibly TRBD1 (5 bases). The CDR3 extends over 14 amino acids. The germline V gene encodes CDR1 KGHSH and CDR2 LQKENI. Deletions cut 5 bases from V and 4 bases from J, with 14 bases between. CDR3 region: CASSNGAVTYGYTF. CDR3 nucleotide sequence: TGTGCCAGCTCAAATGGGGCAGTTACCTATGGCTACACCTTC. The entire variable domain, with the rest obtained from reference TRBV18 and TRBJ1-2, is as follows: NAGVMQNPRHLVRRRGQEARLRCSPMKGHSHVYWYRQLPEEGLKFMVYLQKENIIDESGMPKERFSAEFPKEGPSILRIQQVVRGDSAAYFCASSNGAVTYGYTFGSGTRLTVV.